The present T cell receptor (beta chain) was sequenced within a study of blood T cell repertoires in COVID-19. Study at large: Sites in the United States, Italy and Spain provided acute and convalescent COVID-19 samples. The analysed material was cDNA or gDNA that came from T cells, B-cell-depleted T cells, or PBMCs.

Per the germline V gene, CDR1 is MNHNS and CDR2 is SASEGT. V lost 0 bases to trimming and J lost 3 bases, with 8 bases between them. This CDR3 has 14 amino acids. Clones were sequenced by immunoSEQ multiplex PCR, and TCRdb holds only the in-frame ones, with some missing. The table includes over 150,000 clones, around 83% detected once. This clone was recorded only once. V is TRBV6-1 and J is TRBJ1-1; tentative D call: TRBD1 (6 bases). This TCR was sampled from a woman in her sixties with COVID-19, enrolled during active disease. Material: peripheral blood. CDR3 residues: CASSEAQGYTEAFF. The CDR3 coding sequence is TGTGCCAGCAGTGAAGCTCAGGGGTACACTGAAGCTTTCTTT.